This T cell receptor beta chain was found in a study of blood T cell repertoires in COVID-19. Study overall: Acute and convalescent COVID-19 specimens originated in the United States, Italy and Spain. T cells, B-cell-depleted T cells, or PBMCs supplied cDNA or gDNA.

CDR3 size: 13 residues. Germline CDR1 is LNHDA and CDR2 is SQIVND (reference sequence). V lost 7 bases and J lost 8, with 15 bases in between. Authors' data handling: Scientists estimated how many nucleated cells there were by amplifying reference gene primers. Method: immunoSEQ multiplex PCR; TCRdb's copy keeps in-frame clones and lacks some. V and J calls and clone size are as listed in that table; D and trimming were resolved from the DNA. The sample contains over 200,000 clones, roughly 90% of which appear only once. Only one count was recorded for this clone. The chain employs TRBV19 and TRBJ2-1; the D gene is possibly TRBD2 (5 bases). The specimen sequenced was peripheral blood. The receptor was isolated from a human donor in a cohort sampled during active COVID-19. The CDR3, as DNA: TGTGCCAGTACCCCGACTACCTCCCATGAGCAGTTCTTC. This codes for CASTPTTSHEQFF.